What follows are 18 T cell receptor beta chains derived from one specimen sequenced in a study of cytomegalovirus exposure and HLA in healthy donors. It was with 60 Vbeta and 13 Jbeta primers that the PCR ran. The table came from immunoSEQ multiplex PCR; TCRdb's copy has only in-frame clones and leaves some out. The sample includes 100,000 to 150,000 clones, about 80% of them seen just once. Input material: PBMCs. The receptor set was obtained from a man in his thirties or forties in good health and CMV-seropositive.

This chain links TRBV9 with TRBJ2-3; 7 bases are shared with TRBD2. The V segment lost 4 bases and the J segment 2 bases; nucleotides outside the gene matches: 10. The CDR3 extends over 16 amino acids. Germline lookup yields CDR1 SGDLS and CDR2 YYNGEE. The CDR3 spells CASSPRTRASTDTQYF. CDR3 in DNA: TGTGCCAGCAGCCCTCGGACTAGAGCTTCCACAGATACGCAGTATTTT.

The J gene is TRBJ1-2, the V gene TRBV4-2; 7 nucleotides agree with TRBD1. The CDR3 runs 14 residues. The germline V gene encodes CDR1 LGHNA and CDR2 YNFKEQ. Germline trimming cut 0 bases from V and 8 bases from J; bases unmatched to any gene: 6. DNA for the CDR3: TGTGCCAGCAGCCAAGATGGCCAGGGGGAAGGCTACACCTTC. It is translated as CASSQDGQGEGYTF.

The J gene is TRBJ2-5, the V gene TRBV7-9; D gene uncertain. The CDR3 is 13 amino acids. Germline-derived CDR1 and CDR2 are SEHNR and FQNEAQ (reference sequence). V dropped 5 bases and J dropped 4 bases, with 11 bases sitting between them. CDR3 nucleotides: TGTGCCAGCAGCCGCCAGGTAGGAGAGACCCAGTACTTC. Residues: CASSRQVGETQYF.

This clone was detected only a few times. J is TRBJ2-1 and V is TRBV18; 8 bases agree with TRBD1. Trimming took 8 bases from V and 4 from J; bases not matched to a gene: 7. The CDR3 has 14 amino acids. Germline CDR1 is KGHSH and CDR2 is LQKENI. The CDR3 DNA sequence: TGTGCCAGCCGACCGGGACAGGCATACAATGAGCAGTTCTTC. Translation: CASRPGQAYNEQFF.

The chain uses TRBV14 and TRBJ2-7; D may be TRBD2 (5 bases). The V gene lost 4 bases and the J gene lost 2 bases, with 12 bases spanning the gap. The CDR3 sequence is 14 residues long. CDR1 is SGHDN and CDR2 is FVKESK in the germline V gene. CDR3 in amino acids: CASSPGGGTYEQYF. CDR3 nucleotide sequence: TGTGCCAGCAGCCCCGGAGGAGGCACCTACGAGCAGTACTTC.

The DNA for the CDR3 is TGTGCCAGCAGTTGGTCGGGACAGGGCTCCTACGAGCAGTACTTC. The encoded protein is CASSWSGQGSYEQYF. V gene TRBV27 combines with J gene TRBJ2-7; 9 nucleotides match TRBD1. The CDR3 length is 15 residues. Trimming took 4 bases from V and 0 from J; bases not matched to a gene: 4. CDR1 MNHEY and CDR2 SMNVEV come from the germline V gene (reference sequence).

This chain links TRBV2 with TRBJ1-2, with D unclear. The germline CDR1 and CDR2 sequences are SNHLY and FYNNEI. V was clipped by 6 bases and J by 4 bases, with 9 bases between them. The CDR3 runs to 12 residues. The DNA for the CDR3 is TGTGCCAGCAGCCCCGAGGGCTATGGCTACACCTTC. The encoded protein is CASSPEGYGYTF.

The V gene is TRBV5-1, the J gene TRBJ1-5; the D is unclear. This CDR3 is built from 14 residues. Between the trimmed V and J ends, which lost 0 bases and 5 bases, there was a span of 9 bases. CDR1 is SGHRS, CDR2 YFSETQ, per germline. The CDR3 bases are TGCGCCAGCAGCTTGGCGTGGCTAGATCAGCCCCAGCATTTT. This sequence encodes CASSLAWLDQPQHF.

The chain links TRBV19 to TRBJ1-2, with TRBD1 matching over 7 bases. The trim removed 4 bases at V and 7 bases at J, leaving 3 bases unmatched. Germline V gene data show CDR1 as LNHDA and CDR2 as SQIVND (reference sequence). The CDR3 spans 12 residues. CDR3 region: CASSTGQVGYTF. The CDR3 DNA reads as TGTGCCAGTAGTACCGGACAGGTTGGCTACACCTTC.

The genes are TRBV5-8 and TRBJ2-3; possible D gene TRBD2, 5 bases. The germline V gene has CDR1 SGHTS and CDR2 YDEGEE. Deletions cut 3 bases from V and 5 bases from J, with 10 bases between. The CDR3 totals 13 residues. The CDR3 here is CASSWGAEDTQYF. In DNA, the CDR3 is TGTGCCAGCAGCTGGGGAGCGGAAGATACGCAGTATTTT.

The chain uses TRBV30 and TRBJ2-1, with 8 bases matching TRBD1. V trimming: 3 bases; J trimming: 8 bases; junction bases outside the gene matches: 6. This CDR3 has 13 amino acids. CDR1 and CDR2 from the germline V gene are GTSNPN and SVGIG (reference sequence). CDR3 DNA sequence: TGTGCCTGGAGAGACAGGGGTTTCCATGAGCAGTTCTTC. Translating it yields CAWRDRGFHEQFF.

The chain links TRBV25-1 to TRBJ2-5; D possibly corresponds to TRBD2 (5 bases). Germline V lookup: CDR1 MGHDK, CDR2 SYGVNS. This CDR3 comprises 14 residues. Trimming stripped 1 base from V and 5 bases from J, with 11 bases between. CDR3 in amino acids: CASSESGSGETQYF. CDR3 in DNA: TGTGCCAGCAGTGAATCGGGGTCTGGGGAGACCCAGTACTTC. The full variable domain, rest sourced from reference TRBV25-1 and TRBJ2-5, is EADIYQTPRYLVIGTGKKITLECSQTMGHDKMYWYQQDPGMELHLIHYSYGVNSTEKGDLSSESTVSRIRTEHFPLTLESARPSHTSQYLCASSESGSGETQYFGPGTRLLVL.

This chain connects TRBV2 to TRBJ2-5; 10 bases agree with TRBD2. CDR1 SNHLY and CDR2 FYNNEI come from the germline V gene. Unmatched junction bases numbered 6, after V lost 7 bases and J lost 1 base. The CDR3 length is 15 residues. This CDR3 reads CASNQRGGAQETQYF. The CDR3 DNA reads TGTGCCAGCAACCAGCGGGGGGGGGCCCAAGAGACCCAGTACTTC.

V usage is TRBV2 and J usage is TRBJ2-7; the D gene is possibly TRBD1 (5 bases). This CDR3 has 13 amino acids. CDR1 and CDR2 (germline): SNHLY, FYNNEI. V lost 3 bases and J 7 bases, leaving 13 bases between the germline ends. CDR3 DNA sequence: TGTGCCAGCAGTGAGGGGCGAGGTATTGAGCAGTACTTC. This encodes CASSEGRGIEQYF.

The chain links TRBV4-1 to TRBJ1-1; no definite D call. Trimming cost V 2 bases and J 1 base, with 11 bases left between them. Germline V gene sequence: CDR1 MGHRA, CDR2 YSYEKL. This CDR3 region has 15 residues. CDR3: CASSQIQNPNTEAFF. DNA of the CDR3: TGCGCCAGCAGCCAAATCCAGAACCCGAACACTGAAGCTTTCTTT.

This chain joins TRBV9 and TRBJ2-3; 7 bases fit TRBD2. This CDR3 comprises 12 residues. Germline CDR1 reads SGDLS; CDR2 reads YYNGEE. V shed 3 bases and J 5 bases; nucleotides not matched to a gene: 0. Here the CDR3 reads CASSGGGDTQYF. The DNA of the CDR3 is TGTGCCAGCAGCGGCGGGGGAGATACGCAGTATTTT.

The chain couples TRBV11-2 to TRBJ2-2; 8 nucleotides align to TRBD2. This CDR3 comprises 15 residues. V lost 2 bases to trimming and J lost 8 bases; unmatched junction nucleotides: 7. Germline V gene lookup returns CDR1 SGHAT and CDR2 FQNNGV. The CDR3 bases are TGTGCCAGCAGCTTAATAACGGGGGGGCTTGGGGAGCTGTTTTTT. Translated: CASSLITGGLGELFF.

Only a few counts were recorded for this clone. J is TRBJ2-2 and V is TRBV9; TRBD1 matches at 10 bases. Germline V gene sequence: CDR1 SGDLS, CDR2 YYNGEE. This CDR3 contains 15 residues. V was clipped by 3 bases and J by 7 bases; unmatched bases: 6. CDR3 amino acids: CASSARTGGVGELFF. The CDR3 region has the DNA TGTGCCAGCAGCGCGAGGACAGGGGGGGTCGGGGAGCTGTTTTTT.